A single sample gave rise to the 14 T cell receptor beta chains below, sequenced in a study of T-cell reconstitution after alpha-beta-depleted transplantation in children (dated by TCRdb to the mid-2010s). Libraries came from PCR. The run used an Illumina HiSeq 2500. To normalize quantification of the TCRbeta repertoire, the TCR libraries were built with molecular barcoding that relied on unique molecular identifiers. Using fastp trimming at Q25 and MiXCR clonotype assembly, TCRdb reanalyzed the public sequencing data and kept in-frame beta chains. CDR3 protein sequences are deduplicated, and each keeps its most common genes and DNA. This sample holds around 400,000 distinct CDR3 sequences; around 21% were observed only once. Of the sample, 3.5% to 4% is held by the ten largest clones. This specimen consisted of PBMCs from the stem cell graft donor, obtained from the stem cell graft. The receptors were sampled from a human donor who donated a stem cell graft to a child with acute myeloid leukemia.

The V call is TRBV29-1, the J call TRBJ1-1; perhaps TRBD1 as D (6 bases). This CDR3 region has 13 residues. The V end was cut by 7 bases, the J end by 1 base, with 13 bases between. The germline V gene encodes CDR1 SQVTM and CDR2 ANQGSEA. CDR3 sequence: CSAWVRGNTEAFF. CDR3 nucleotide sequence: TGCAGCGCATGGGTCAGGGGGAACACTGAAGCTTTCTTT.

This clonotype has a count of ten or more. V gene TRBV20-1 combines with J gene TRBJ2-7; D ambiguous. The CDR3 runs 14 residues. Germline V gene data show CDR1 as DFQATT and CDR2 as SNEGSKA (reference sequence). V shed 0 bases and J shed 0 bases, with 9 bases lying between them. The CDR3 sequence is CSARDPRSSYEQYF. The DNA for the CDR3 is TGCAGTGCTAGAGATCCGAGAAGCTCCTACGAGCAGTACTTC.

In the case of this clonotype: This may be a read error, as it is one base from a much larger clone. The CDR3 reads CSQRTYQETQYF. Here the CDR3 DNA reads TGCAGCCAAAGGACATACCAAGAGACCCAGTACTTC. The chain is built from TRBV29-1 and TRBJ2-5; D might be TRBD1 (5 bases). Germline V gene data show CDR1 as SQVTM and CDR2 as ANQGSEA. Trimming shortened V by 8 bases and J by 0 bases, and 10 bases separated the two germline ends. The CDR3 length is 12 residues. Complete variable domain (other parts from reference TRBV29-1 and TRBJ2-5): SAVISQKPSRDICQRGTSLTIQCQVDSQVTMMFWYRQQPGQSLTLIATANQGSEATYESGFVIDKFPISRPNLTFSTLTVSNMSPEDSSIYLCSQRTYQETQYFGPGTRLLVL.

CDR3 region: CASSGGVAGELFF. The CDR3 DNA sequence: TGTGCCAGCAGCGGTGGGGTGGCCGGGGAGCTGTTTTTT. The chain links TRBV9 to TRBJ2-2; D is ambiguous. The CDR3 runs to 13 residues. Looked up from germline, CDR1 is SGDLS and CDR2 is YYNGEE. V dropped 3 bases and J dropped 6 bases, with 9 bases sitting between them.

The rearrangement uses TRBV5-1 and TRBJ2-5; 9 bases map to TRBD2. This CDR3 spans 15 amino acids. Looked up from germline, CDR1 is SGHRS and CDR2 is YFSETQ. J was trimmed by 1 base and V by 4 bases; bases with no gene match: 5. CDR3 bases: TGCGCCAGCAGCCCCACTAGCGGGCCCCAAGAGACCCAGTACTTC. This sequence encodes CASSPTSGPQETQYF.

The rearrangement joins TRBV27 to TRBJ2-7, with 7 bases fitting TRBD1. The CDR3 sequence is 13 residues long. With 6 bases clipped from V and 0 bases from J, the junction kept 2 bases outside the gene matches. Germline loops: CDR1 MNHEY, CDR2 SMNVEV (reference sequence). The CDR3 is CASRGQASYEQYF. CDR3 nucleotides: TGTGCCAGCAGAGGACAGGCCTCCTACGAGCAGTACTTC.

This clonotype was seen at least ten times. The CDR3 DNA is TGTGCCAGCAGCTTACCCAGTTTAGATACGCAGTATTTT. Its translation: CASSLPSLDTQYF. The J gene is TRBJ2-3, the V gene TRBV7-3; the D is unclear. V was clipped by 2 bases and J by 5 bases, with 8 bases between them. Per the germline V gene, CDR1 is SGHTA and CDR2 is FQGTGA. The CDR3 totals 13 residues.

Only a few counts were recorded for this clonotype. This chain joins TRBV20-1 and TRBJ2-3; 11 bases map to TRBD2. The length of the CDR3 is 12 residues. The germline CDR1 and CDR2 sequences are DFQATT and SNEGSKA (reference sequence). The CDR3 bases are TGCTCTACTAGCGGGAGTACAGATACGCAGTATTTT. It specifies CSTSGSTDTQYF.

The table lists this clonotype with many counts. The chain uses TRBV6-5 and TRBJ2-5, with D perhaps matching TRBD2 (6 bases). V was clipped by 0 bases and J by 5 bases, with 19 bases between them. The CDR3 is made up of 17 amino acids. The germline V gene encodes CDR1 MNHEY and CDR2 SVGAGI. The CDR3 loop reads CASSYSVSGHRGETQYF. The CDR3 DNA is TGTGCCAGCAGTTACTCGGTCAGCGGGCATCGGGGTGAGACCCAGTACTTC.

The chain employs TRBV18 and TRBJ2-7, with TRBD2 matching 9 bases. Germline V gene data show CDR1 as KGHSH and CDR2 as LQKENI. CDR3 size: 18 residues. V shed 1 base, J shed 5 bases, and the junction held 15 bases outside the gene matches. CDR3 nucleotide sequence: TGTGCCAGCTCACCACGCCATGACAGCGGGAGGATCGGCGACGAGCAGTACTTC. Translation gives CASSPRHDSGRIGDEQYF.

V and J are TRBV10-3 and TRBJ2-1, with D perhaps TRBD2 (6 bases). This CDR3 has 15 residues. The V end was cut by 3 bases, the J end by 8 bases, with 17 bases between. CDR1 and CDR2 (germline): ENHRY, SYGVKD. DNA of the CDR3: TGTGCCATCAGTGAAATTGGCGGGACTTACGATGAGCAGTTCTTC. It codes for CAISEIGGTYDEQFF.

J is TRBJ2-1 and V is TRBV12-3 or TRBV12-4; tentatively, D is TRBD2 (5 bases). This CDR3 is built from 15 residues. Between the trimmed V and J ends, which lost 3 bases and 2 bases, there was a span of 11 bases. The CDR3 protein is CASSLRERAYNEQFF. Written as DNA, the CDR3 is TGTGCCAGCAGTTTGAGGGAACGCGCCTACAATGAGCAGTTCTTC.

This clonotype appeared a few times. The chain employs TRBV6-5 and TRBJ1-4; 7 positions agree with TRBD1. The CDR3 extends over 12 amino acids. CDR1 MNHEY and CDR2 SVGAGI come from the germline V gene. The J segment lost 8 bases and the V segment lost 4 bases, leaving 1 base of the junction unmatched. The CDR3 coding sequence is TGTGCCAGCAGTTTGACAGGGGAAAAACTGTTTTTT. It codes for CASSLTGEKLFF.

The genes are TRBV2 and TRBJ2-7; D might be TRBD1 (6 bases). The V end lost 8 bases, the J end lost 3 bases, and 17 bases lay between the germline ends. This CDR3 contains 14 residues. Per germline, CDR1 SNHLY and CDR2 FYNNEI. CDR3 nucleotide sequence: TGTGCCAGCGACAAGGGGGACAAGGGCTACGAGCAGTACTTC. Translating it yields CASDKGDKGYEQYF. The variable domain in full, with the rest retrieved from reference TRBV2 and TRBJ2-7, is EPEVTQTPSHQVTQMGQEVILRCVPISNHLYFYWYRQILGQKVEFLVSFYNNEISEKSEIFDDQFSVERPDGSNFTLKIRSTKLEDSAMYFCASDKGDKGYEQYFGPGTRLTVT.